This TCR beta chain stems from a study of cytomegalovirus exposure and HLA in healthy donors. With V trimmed by 6 bases and J by 5 bases, 9 bases remained unmatched. This CDR3 has 14 residues. The germline V gene encodes CDR1 SGHDN and CDR2 FVKESK. Overall study results and limits: Reports indicated that the classifier achieved high specificity and sensitivity in diagnosing cytomegalovirus status. The study flagged roughly 160 TCR beta chains as cytomegalovirus-associated.

On this clone itself: Its antigen is unknown.

The validation cohort, a group of over a hundred subjects, included the donors and was separate from the roughly 600-subject first cohort. Assay used: immunoSEQ multiplex PCR; TCRdb lists only in-frame clones, some missing. The data show roughly 150,000 clones, approximately 94% seen once. The receptor comes from a man between 18 and 35 years old in good health and CMV-seropositive. Sequences were obtained from PBMCs. V usage is TRBV14 and J usage is TRBJ2-5; 7 bases are a match to TRBD1. CDR3 sequence (DNA): TGTGCCAGCAGTCGGACAGGCCGGTGGGAGACCCAGTACTTC. Protein product: CASSRTGRWETQYF.